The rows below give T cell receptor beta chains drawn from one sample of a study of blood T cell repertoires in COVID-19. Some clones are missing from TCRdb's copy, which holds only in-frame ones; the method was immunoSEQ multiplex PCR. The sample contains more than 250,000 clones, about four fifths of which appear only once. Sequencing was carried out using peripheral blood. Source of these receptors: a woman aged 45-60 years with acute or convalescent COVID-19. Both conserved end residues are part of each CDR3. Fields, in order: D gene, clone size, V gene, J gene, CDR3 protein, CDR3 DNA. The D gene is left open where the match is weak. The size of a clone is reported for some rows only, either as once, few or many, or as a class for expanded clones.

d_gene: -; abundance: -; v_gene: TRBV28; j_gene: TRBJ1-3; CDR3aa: CASTGGGNGNTIYF; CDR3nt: TGTGCCAGCACGGGAGGGGGTAACGGAAACACCATATATTTT
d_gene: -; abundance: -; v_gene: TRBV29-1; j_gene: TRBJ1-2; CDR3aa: CSVAEDSTYGYTF; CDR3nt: TGCAGCGTCGCAGAGGACAGCACCTATGGCTACACCTTC
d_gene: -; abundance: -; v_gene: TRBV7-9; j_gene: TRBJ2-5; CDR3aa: CASSPPSQETQYF; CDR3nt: TGTGCCAGCAGCCCCCCCAGCCAAGAGACCCAGTACTTC
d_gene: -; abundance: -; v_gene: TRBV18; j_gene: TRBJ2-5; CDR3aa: CASSPLPPQGARETQYF; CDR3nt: TGTGCCAGCTCACCTCTTCCCCCCCAGGGCGCCCGGGAGACCCAGTACTTC
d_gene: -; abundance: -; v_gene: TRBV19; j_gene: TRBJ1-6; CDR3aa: CASKPQGNSNSPLHF; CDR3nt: TGTGCCAGTAAGCCACAGGGTAACTCCAATTCACCCCTCCACTTT
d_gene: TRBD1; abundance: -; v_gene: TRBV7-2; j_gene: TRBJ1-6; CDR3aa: CASSPRQGKNSPLHF; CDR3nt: TGTGCCAGCAGCCCCCGACAGGGGAAAAATTCACCCCTCCACTTT
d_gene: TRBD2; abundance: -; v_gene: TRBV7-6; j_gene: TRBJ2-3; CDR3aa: CASSSSRMGASGSPDTQYF; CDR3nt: TGTGCCAGCAGCTCTTCAAGGATGGGGGCTAGCGGGAGCCCAGATACGCAGTATTTT
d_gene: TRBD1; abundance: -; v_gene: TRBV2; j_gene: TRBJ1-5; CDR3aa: CASTAGQGNQPQHF; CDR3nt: TGTGCCAGCACCGCGGGACAGGGTAATCAGCCCCAGCATTTT
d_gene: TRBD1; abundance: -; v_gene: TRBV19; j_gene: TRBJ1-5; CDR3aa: CARPRQGLIDQPQHF; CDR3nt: TGTGCCAGGCCGCGACAGGGGTTAATTGATCAGCCCCAGCATTTT
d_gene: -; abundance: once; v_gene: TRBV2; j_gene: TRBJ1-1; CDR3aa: CASSEISGGDTEAFF; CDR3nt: TGTGCCAGCAGTGAGATTTCTGGGGGGGACACTGAAGCTTTCTTT
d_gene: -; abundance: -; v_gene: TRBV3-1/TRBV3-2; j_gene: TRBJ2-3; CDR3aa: CASSHHNTDTQYF; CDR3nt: TGTGCCAGCAGCCACCACAACACAGATACGCAGTATTTT
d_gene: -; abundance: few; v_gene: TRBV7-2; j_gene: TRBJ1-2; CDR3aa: CASSLQRGNYGYTF; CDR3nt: TGTGCCAGCAGCTTACAGAGGGGGAACTATGGCTACACCTTC
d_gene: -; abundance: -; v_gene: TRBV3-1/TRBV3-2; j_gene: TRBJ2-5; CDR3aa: CASSQVSVETQYF; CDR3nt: TGTGCCAGCAGCCAAGTCAGTGTAGAGACCCAGTACTTC
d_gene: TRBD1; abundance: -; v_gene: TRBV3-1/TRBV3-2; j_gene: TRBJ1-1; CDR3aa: CASSRGQGVNTEAFF; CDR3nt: TGTGCCAGCAGCCGAGGACAGGGAGTGAACACTGAAGCTTTCTTT
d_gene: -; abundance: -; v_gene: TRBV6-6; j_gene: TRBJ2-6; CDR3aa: CASRTEDNSGANVLTF; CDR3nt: TGTGCCAGCAGAACCGAAGACAACTCTGGGGCCAACGTCCTGACTTTC
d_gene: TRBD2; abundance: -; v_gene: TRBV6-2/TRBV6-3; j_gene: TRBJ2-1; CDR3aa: CASSYARGRANYNEQFF; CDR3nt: TGTGCCAGCAGTTACGCTCGCGGGAGGGCTAACTACAATGAGCAGTTCTTC
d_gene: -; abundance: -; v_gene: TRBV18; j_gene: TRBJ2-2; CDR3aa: CASSPERAQTGELFF; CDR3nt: TGTGCCAGCTCACCCGAGCGGGCGCAGACCGGGGAGCTGTTTTTT
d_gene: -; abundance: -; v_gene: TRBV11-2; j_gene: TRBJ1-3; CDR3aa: CASSLGTGQLFSGNTIYF; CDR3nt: TGTGCCAGCAGCTTAGGGACCGGACAGCTTTTCTCTGGAAACACCATATATTTT
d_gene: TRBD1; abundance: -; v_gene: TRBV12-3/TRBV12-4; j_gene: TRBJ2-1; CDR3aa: CASKGTVSDEQFF; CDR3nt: TGTGCCAGCAAAGGGACAGTCTCCGATGAGCAGTTCTTC
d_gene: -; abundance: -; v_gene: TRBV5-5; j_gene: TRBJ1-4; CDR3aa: CASSLGGEGEKLFF; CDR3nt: TGTGCCAGCAGCTTGGGGGGTGAGGGAGAAAAACTGTTTTTT
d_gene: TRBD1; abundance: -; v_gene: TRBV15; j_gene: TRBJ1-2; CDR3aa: CATSPRDRADDLNYGYTF; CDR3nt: TGTGCCACCAGCCCCCGGGACAGGGCAGACGATCTTAACTATGGCTACACCTTC
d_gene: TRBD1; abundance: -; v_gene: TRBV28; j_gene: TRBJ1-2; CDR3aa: CASSRGDRNYGYTF; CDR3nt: TGTGCCAGCAGTCGGGGGGACAGGAACTATGGCTACACCTTC
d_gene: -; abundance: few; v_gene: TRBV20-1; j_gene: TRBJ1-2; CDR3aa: CSALGVYGYTF; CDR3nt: TGCAGTGCTTTAGGGGTCTATGGCTACACCTTC
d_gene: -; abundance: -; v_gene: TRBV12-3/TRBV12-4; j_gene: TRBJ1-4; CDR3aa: CASSRATNEKLFF; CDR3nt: TGTGCCAGCAGCCGAGCTACTAATGAAAAACTGTTTTTT
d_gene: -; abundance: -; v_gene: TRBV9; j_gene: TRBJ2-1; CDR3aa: CASSVDSGSYNEQFF; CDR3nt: TGTGCCAGCAGCGTAGATAGCGGCTCCTACAATGAGCAGTTCTTC
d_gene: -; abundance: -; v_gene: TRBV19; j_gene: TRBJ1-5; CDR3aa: CASLQGTNQPQHF; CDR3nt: TGTGCCAGCTTACAGGGAACCAATCAGCCCCAGCATTTT
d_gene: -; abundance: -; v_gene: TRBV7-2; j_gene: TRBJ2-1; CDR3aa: CASSRNIAYNEQFF; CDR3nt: TGTGCCAGCAGCCGGAATATAGCGTACAATGAGCAGTTCTTC
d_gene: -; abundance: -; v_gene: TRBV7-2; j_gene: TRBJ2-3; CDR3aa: CASSLGASDTQYF; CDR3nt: TGTGCCAGCAGCTTAGGAGCGTCAGATACGCAGTATTTT
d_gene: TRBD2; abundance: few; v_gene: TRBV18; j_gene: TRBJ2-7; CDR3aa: CASSPGGGYEQYF; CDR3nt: TGTGCCAGCTCACCCGGGGGGGGCTACGAGCAGTACTTC
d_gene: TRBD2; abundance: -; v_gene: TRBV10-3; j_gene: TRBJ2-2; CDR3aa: CATSSGSLGTGELFF; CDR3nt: TGTGCCACAAGTAGCGGGAGCCTGGGCACCGGGGAGCTGTTTTTT
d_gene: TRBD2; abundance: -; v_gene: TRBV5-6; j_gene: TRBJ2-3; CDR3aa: CASRDRVAGGAGNTQYF; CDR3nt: TGTGCCAGCAGGGACCGGGTAGCGGGGGGCGCTGGGAATACGCAGTATTTT
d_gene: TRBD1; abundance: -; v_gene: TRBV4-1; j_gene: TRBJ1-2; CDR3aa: CASSQDPLGQIYGYTF; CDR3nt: TGCGCCAGCAGCCAAGATCCGCTGGGACAGATATATGGCTACACCTTC
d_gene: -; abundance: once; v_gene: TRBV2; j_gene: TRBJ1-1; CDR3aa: CASSSQTPEAFF; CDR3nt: TGTGCCAGCAGTTCTCAGACACCCGAAGCTTTCTTT
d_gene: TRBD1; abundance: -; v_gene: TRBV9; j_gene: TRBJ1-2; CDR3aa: CASGQGLYYGYTF; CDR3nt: TGTGCCAGCGGACAGGGGTTATACTATGGCTACACCTTC
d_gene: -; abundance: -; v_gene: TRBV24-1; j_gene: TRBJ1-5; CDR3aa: CATSPPGHHSNQPQHF; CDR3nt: TGTGCCACCAGTCCCCCGGGACACCATAGCAATCAGCCCCAGCATTTT
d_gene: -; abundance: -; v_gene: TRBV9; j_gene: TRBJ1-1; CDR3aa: CASSDRVNTEAFF; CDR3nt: TGTGCCAGCAGCGACCGGGTGAACACTGAAGCTTTCTTT
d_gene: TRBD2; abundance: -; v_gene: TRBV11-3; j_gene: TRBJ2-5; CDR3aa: CASSLDSSGRSQYF; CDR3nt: TGTGCCAGCAGCTTAGATTCTAGCGGGAGGTCCCAGTACTTC
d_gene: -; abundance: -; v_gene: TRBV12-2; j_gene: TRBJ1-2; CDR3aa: CASRLGTANYGYTF; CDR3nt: TGTGCAAGTCGCTTAGGGACAGCTAACTATGGCTACACCTTC
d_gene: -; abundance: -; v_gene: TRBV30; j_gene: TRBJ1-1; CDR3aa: CAWSQTGYTEAFF; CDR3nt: TGTGCCTGGAGTCAAACAGGGTACACTGAAGCTTTCTTT
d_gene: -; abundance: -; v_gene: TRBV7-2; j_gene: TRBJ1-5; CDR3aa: CASSLEGQPSVRPQHF; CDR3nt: TGTGCCAGCAGCTTAGAAGGACAGCCATCAGTACGGCCCCAGCATTTT
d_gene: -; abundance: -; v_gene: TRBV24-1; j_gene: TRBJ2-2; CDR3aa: CATGQTGELFF; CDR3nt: TGTGCCACCGGCCAGACCGGGGAGCTGTTTTTT
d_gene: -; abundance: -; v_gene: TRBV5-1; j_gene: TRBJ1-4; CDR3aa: CASSGGQNEKLFF; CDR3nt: TGCGCCAGCAGCGGGGGCCAGAACGAAAAACTGTTTTTT
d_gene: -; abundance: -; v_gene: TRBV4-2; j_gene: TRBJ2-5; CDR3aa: CASSQVGRYQETQYF; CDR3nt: TGTGCCAGCAGCCAAGTAGGCAGGTACCAAGAGACCCAGTACTTC
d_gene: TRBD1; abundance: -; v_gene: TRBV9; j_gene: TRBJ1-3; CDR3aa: CASSARTGVNTIYF; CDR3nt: TGTGCCAGCAGCGCGAGGACAGGCGTAAACACCATATATTTT
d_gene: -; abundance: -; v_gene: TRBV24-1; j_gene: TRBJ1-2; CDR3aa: CATSARADYGYTF; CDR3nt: TGTGCCACCAGTGCGAGGGCGGACTATGGCTACACCTTC
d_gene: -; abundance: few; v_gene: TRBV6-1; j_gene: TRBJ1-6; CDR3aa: CASSEDSYSPLHF; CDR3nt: TGTGCCAGCAGTGAGGACAGCTATTCGCCCCTCCACTTT
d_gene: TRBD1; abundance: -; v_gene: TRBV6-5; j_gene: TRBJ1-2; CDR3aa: CASSFGQGYRNGYTF; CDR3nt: TGTGCCAGCAGTTTCGGACAGGGCTATAGAAATGGCTACACCTTC
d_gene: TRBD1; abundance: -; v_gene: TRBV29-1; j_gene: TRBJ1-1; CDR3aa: CSVEGQGKAEAFF; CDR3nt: TGCAGCGTTGAAGGACAGGGAAAGGCTGAAGCTTTCTTT
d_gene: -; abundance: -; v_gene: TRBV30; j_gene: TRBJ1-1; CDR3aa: CAWSLTNTEAFF; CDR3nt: TGTGCCTGGAGTCTGACTAACACTGAAGCTTTCTTT
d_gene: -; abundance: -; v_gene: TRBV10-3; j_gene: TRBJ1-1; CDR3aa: CAISVGGALGDTEAFF; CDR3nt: TGTGCCATCAGTGTAGGCGGGGCGCTAGGGGACACTGAAGCTTTCTTT
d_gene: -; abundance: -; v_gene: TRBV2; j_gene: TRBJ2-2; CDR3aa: CASNFRTGELFF; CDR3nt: TGTGCCAGCAATTTCCGCACCGGGGAGCTGTTTTTT
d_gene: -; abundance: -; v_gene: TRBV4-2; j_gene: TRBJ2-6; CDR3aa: CASSQAGSGANVLTF; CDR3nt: TGTGCCAGCAGCCAAGCGGGGTCCGGGGCCAACGTCCTGACTTTC
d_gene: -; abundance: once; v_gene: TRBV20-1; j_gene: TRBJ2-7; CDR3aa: CSAILGGEQYF; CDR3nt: TGCAGTGCTATTTTAGGAGGCGAGCAGTACTTC
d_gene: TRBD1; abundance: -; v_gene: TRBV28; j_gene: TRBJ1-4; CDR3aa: CASSSRGEKLFF; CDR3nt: TGTGCCAGCAGTTCCAGGGGGGAAAAACTGTTTTTT
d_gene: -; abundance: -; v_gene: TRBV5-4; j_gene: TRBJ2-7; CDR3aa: CASSSPGQDYEQYF; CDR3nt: TGTGCCAGCAGCTCCCCGGGACAAGACTACGAGCAGTACTTC
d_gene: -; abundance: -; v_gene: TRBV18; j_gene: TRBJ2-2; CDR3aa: CASSPPTGVGTGELFF; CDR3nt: TGTGCCAGCTCACCACCGACAGGCGTGGGTACCGGGGAGCTGTTTTTT
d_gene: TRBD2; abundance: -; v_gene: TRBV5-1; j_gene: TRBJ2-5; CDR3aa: CASSLGLAGPLQETQYF; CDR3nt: TGCGCCAGCAGCTTGGGACTAGCGGGTCCCCTCCAAGAGACCCAGTACTTC
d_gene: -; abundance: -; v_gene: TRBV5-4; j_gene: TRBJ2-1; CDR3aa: CASSLLEVPYNEQFF; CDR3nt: TGTGCCAGCAGCTTGCTGGAGGTCCCGTACAATGAGCAGTTCTTC
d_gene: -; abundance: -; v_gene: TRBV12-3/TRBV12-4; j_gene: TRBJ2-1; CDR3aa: CASSFYTNEQFF; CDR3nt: TGTGCCAGCAGTTTTTACACGAATGAGCAGTTCTTC
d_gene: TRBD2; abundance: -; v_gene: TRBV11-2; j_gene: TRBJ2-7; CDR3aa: CASSPTSGTNEQYF; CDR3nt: TGTGCCAGCAGCCCTACTAGCGGGACCAACGAGCAGTACTTC